A single sample is the source of the 19 T cell receptor beta chains below, sequenced in a study of OX40 agonist ivuxolimab in advanced cancers. Some clones are missing from TCRdb's copy, which holds only in-frame ones; the method was immunoSEQ multiplex PCR. The data contain over 65,000 clones, 80% to 95% of them singletons. The specimen was CD4+ or CD8+ T cells sorted from blood, collected in a trial of the OX40 agonist ivuxolimab. The receptors here all came from an adult with an advanced solid tumor such as melanoma, head and neck, liver or kidney cancer.

V is TRBV28 and J is TRBJ2-2; D unresolved. The V end was cut by 5 bases, the J end by 0 bases, with 10 bases between. The CDR3 has 15 amino acids. Germline V lookup: CDR1 MDHEN, CDR2 SYDVKM. The CDR3 protein is CASSRQPPNTGELFF. In DNA, the CDR3 is TGTGCCAGCAGTAGGCAGCCACCGAACACCGGGGAGCTGTTTTTT.

This chain joins TRBV6-1 and TRBJ1-6, with D unresolved. Germline V lookup: CDR1 MNHNS, CDR2 SASEGT. V lost 7 bases and J lost 6, with 10 bases in between. The CDR3 loop spans 13 amino acids. CDR3 DNA sequence: TGTGCCAGCAATTTAGAGTCTAATTCACCCCTCCACTTT. This encodes CASNLESNSPLHF.

The chain employs TRBV7-2 and TRBJ2-2; 7 bases agree with TRBD2. The V segment lost 3 bases and the J segment 2 bases; nucleotides outside the gene matches: 3. The germline CDR1 and CDR2 sequences are SGHTA and FQGNSA. The CDR3 length is 15 residues. This chain's CDR3 is CASSFSGRNTGELFF. The CDR3 coding sequence is TGTGCCAGCAGCTTTAGCGGGCGAAACACCGGGGAGCTGTTTTTT.

V and J are TRBV7-2 and TRBJ2-5, with 11 bases aligning to TRBD2. This CDR3 region has 18 residues. Trimming at V came to 4 bases and at J to 5 bases, leaving 15 bases not matched to a gene. CDR1 SGHTA and CDR2 FQGNSA come from the germline V gene. The CDR3 protein is CASSSRLAGSPFMETQYF. CDR3 nucleotides: TGTGCCAGCAGCTCCCGACTAGCGGGGTCGCCCTTTATGGAGACCCAGTACTTC.

The chain has TRBV18 and TRBJ1-3; D is possibly TRBD1 (6 bases). This CDR3 region has 18 residues. The V end lost 0 bases, the J end lost 0 bases, and 15 bases lay between the germline ends. The germline V gene has CDR1 KGHSH and CDR2 LQKENI. As DNA, the CDR3 is TGTGCCAGCTCACCACCGGGCAGGGGCGGCTACTCTGGAAACACCATATATTTT. It is translated as CASSPPGRGGYSGNTIYF.

CDR3 sequence (DNA): TGTGCCAGCAGTCAGGTCAACTATGGCTACACCTTC. It codes for CASSQVNYGYTF. The chain links TRBV2 to TRBJ1-2; D is uncertain. V dropped 5 bases and J dropped 2 bases, with 6 bases sitting between them. The CDR3 extends over 12 amino acids. Germline CDR1 and CDR2: SNHLY and FYNNEI.

J is TRBJ2-1 and V is TRBV6-5; a possible D gene is TRBD2 (6 bases). Trimming shortened V by 4 bases and J by 7 bases, and 20 bases separated the two germline ends. Germline lookup yields CDR1 MNHEY and CDR2 SVGAGI. This CDR3 is built from 16 residues. The CDR3 bases are TGTGCCAGCAGTTTGGGTGGCGGGGCCTCCTGGAATGAGCAGTTCTTC. It yields the protein CASSLGGGASWNEQFF.

The chain carries TRBV6-6 and TRBJ2-2; 8 bases match TRBD2. Germline V gene lookup returns CDR1 MNHNY and CDR2 SVGAGI (reference sequence). With 4 bases clipped from V and 5 bases from J, the junction kept 6 bases outside the gene matches. CDR3 length: 15 amino acids. CDR3 nucleotides: TGTGCCAGCAGTTCAACCGGGACTAGGACCGGGGAGCTGTTTTTT. Protein sequence: CASSSTGTRTGELFF.

V usage is TRBV19 and J usage is TRBJ1-2; 7 positions agree with TRBD1. J lost 4 bases, V lost 3 bases, and 2 bases had no gene match. The CDR3 has 13 amino acids. The germline V gene encodes CDR1 LNHDA and CDR2 SQIVND (reference sequence). The CDR3 reads CASSIRDSYGYTF. CDR3 coding DNA: TGTGCCAGTAGTATTCGGGACAGCTATGGCTACACCTTC. Complete variable domain (other parts from reference TRBV19 and TRBJ1-2): DGGITQSPKYLFRKEGQNVTLSCEQNLNHDAMYWYRQDPGQGLRLIYYSQIVNDFQKGDIAEGYSVSREKKESFPLTVTSAQKNPTAFYLCASSIRDSYGYTFGSGTRLTVV.

The V and J genes are TRBV29-1 and TRBJ1-2; D is possibly TRBD1 (6 bases). Germline CDR1 SQVTM, CDR2 ANQGSEA. V was trimmed by 2 bases and J by 4 bases, leaving 17 bases between them. The CDR3 loop spans 15 amino acids. DNA for the CDR3: TGCAGCGTTGAAAGGGGACAATACGACGGCTATGGCTACACCTTC. Protein: CSVERGQYDGYGYTF.

The rearrangement joins TRBV18 to TRBJ1-6; 8 bases align to TRBD1. The CDR3 contains 14 residues. Germline V gives CDR1 KGHSH, CDR2 LQKENI. Losses at the gene ends were 3 bases for V and 8 bases for J; bases not matched to a gene: 3. CDR3 in amino acids: CASSPDRADSPLHF. The CDR3 DNA sequence: TGTGCCAGCTCACCGGACAGGGCAGATTCACCCCTCCACTTT.

The V gene is TRBV6-5, the J gene TRBJ1-2, with 8 bases identical to TRBD1. Germline CDR1 is MNHEY and CDR2 is SVGAGI. The length of the CDR3 is 16 residues. Trimming took 2 bases from V and 2 from J; bases not matched to a gene: 7. The CDR3 is CASSYRGQALNYGYTF. CDR3 in DNA: TGTGCCAGCAGTTACCGGGGACAGGCGTTGAACTATGGCTACACCTTC.

The chain uses TRBV19 and TRBJ2-5; no definite D call. This CDR3 is built from 14 residues. Trimming stripped 3 bases from V and 2 bases from J, with 10 bases between. From germline, CDR1 is LNHDA and CDR2 SQIVND (reference sequence). The CDR3 here is CASSMRPPQETQYF. The CDR3 region has the DNA TGTGCCAGTAGTATGAGGCCACCGCAAGAGACCCAGTACTTC.

CDR3 in amino acids: CASSAGGVYNEQFF. The CDR3 DNA reads TGCGCCAGCAGCGCGGGAGGTGTTTACAATGAGCAGTTCTTC. The chain recombines TRBV5-1 with TRBJ2-1; 8 bases are a match to TRBD2. The J segment lost 4 bases and the V segment lost 4 bases, leaving 4 bases of the junction unmatched. The CDR3 extends over 14 amino acids. Germline CDR1 is SGHRS and CDR2 is YFSETQ.

In its sample, this clone was seen a few times. The chain joins TRBV7-8 to TRBJ1-1, with a tentative D call TRBD1 (6 bases). The CDR3 consists of 15 residues. The germline V gene has CDR1 SGHVS and CDR2 FQNEAQ. Trimming pared 1 base from V and 4 bases from J, leaving 13 bases between. The CDR3 DNA follows: TGTGCCAGCAGCTTAGGGCGCAGGGGCGGCACTGAAGCTTTCTTT. Translation gives CASSLGRRGGTEAFF.

The chain couples TRBV27 to TRBJ2-1; 7 bases are a match to TRBD1. CDR3 size: 15 residues. After removal of 5 bases from V and 9 bases from J, the junction contained 13 bases not matched to a gene. Germline assignment: CDR1 MNHEY and CDR2 SMNVEV (reference sequence). CDR3: CASSLMTRAGGEQFF. Written as DNA, the CDR3 is TGTGCCAGCAGTCTAATGACCCGAGCAGGGGGTGAGCAGTTCTTC.

This chain joins TRBV18 and TRBJ1-2; D is uncertain. The germline V and J ends were trimmed by 2 bases and 4 bases, with 17 bases remaining between them. The CDR3 is 16 residues long. Germline CDR1 KGHSH, CDR2 LQKENI. CDR3 in amino acids: CASSPTDILVAYGYTF. In nucleotides, the CDR3 is TGTGCCAGCTCACCAACAGACATTTTGGTTGCCTATGGCTACACCTTC. Full variable domain (rest looked up from reference TRBV18 and TRBJ1-2): NAGVMQNPRHLVRRRGQEARLRCSPMKGHSHVYWYRQLPEEGLKFMVYLQKENIIDESGMPKERFSAEFPKEGPSILRIQQVVRGDSAAYFCASSPTDILVAYGYTFGSGTRLTVV.

The V call is TRBV5-8, the J call TRBJ1-6; no firm D call. This CDR3 is 18 amino acids long. Germline CDR1 is SGHTS and CDR2 is YDEGEE. Trimming removed 2 bases from V and 5 bases from J, with 20 bases in between. CDR3 protein: CASSFTRQTLDHNSPLHF. CDR3 DNA sequence: TGTGCCAGCAGCTTTACGAGGCAGACCCTCGATCATAATTCACCCCTCCACTTT.

The chain is built from TRBV28 and TRBJ1-5; D remains unclear. CDR1 is MDHEN and CDR2 is SYDVKM in the germline V gene. This CDR3 is built from 13 residues. V was shortened by 8 bases and J by 5 bases, with 13 bases between the two germline ends. CDR3 amino acids: CASRFGGYQPQHF. CDR3 sequence (DNA): TGTGCCAGCCGGTTCGGAGGGTATCAGCCCCAGCATTTT.